This entry concerns a single T cell receptor beta chain. Authors' methods: Nucleated cell number was recorded as an estimate derived from reference gene primer amplification. This table comes from immunoSEQ multiplex PCR, and its TCRdb copy is limited to in-frame clones, with some not included. Clone size and V and J calls were adopted from that table, with D and trimming inferred from the DNA. In the table there are approximately 100,000 clones, around 89% of which are singletons. The data were obtained in a study of blood T cell repertoires in COVID-19. Study background: Sites across the United States, Italy and Spain contributed samples from acute and convalescent COVID-19. Sample material is recorded as cDNA or gDNA derived from T cells, B-cell-depleted T cells, or PBMCs.

Germline V gives CDR1 WNHNN, CDR2 SYGVQD (reference sequence). V gave up 2 bases and J gave up 4 bases; unmatched junction bases: 3. CDR3 length: 14 residues. The J gene is TRBJ2-7, the V gene TRBV10-1; TRBD1 matches at 9 bases. The sequence was obtained from a woman at least 80 years old with acute or convalescent COVID-19. What was sequenced was peripheral blood. This CDR3 is CASSELQGAYEQYF. The CDR3 nucleotides are TGCGCCAGCAGTGAGCTACAGGGGGCTTACGAGCAGTACTTC.